The 8 T cell receptor beta chains below were found in one sample sequenced in a study of cytomegalovirus exposure and HLA in healthy donors. The PCR employed 60 Vbeta primers together with 13 Jbeta primers. Profiling relied on immunoSEQ multiplex PCR, and the TCRdb table lists in-frame clones only, not all of them. The sample carries under 120,000 clones, 74% recorded once. Sequencing was performed on PBMCs. These receptors came from a man aged 50-59 years in good health and CMV-seropositive.

This chain connects TRBV28 to TRBJ2-4; 11 nucleotides align to TRBD1. J was trimmed by 7 bases and V by 6 bases; bases with no gene match: 8. The germline CDR1 and CDR2 sequences are MDHEN and SYDVKM. The CDR3 contains 15 residues. CDR3 sequence: CASSRDRGDWNIQYF. The CDR3 DNA reads TGTGCCAGCAGCCGGGACAGGGGGGATTGGAACATTCAGTACTTC.

The V and J genes are TRBV7-3 and TRBJ1-2; D might be TRBD1 (5 bases). Trimming cost V 4 bases and J 2 bases, with 11 bases left between them. Germline lookup yields CDR1 SGHTA and CDR2 FQGTGA. The CDR3 sequence is 14 residues long. CDR3 nucleotide sequence: TGTGCCAGCAGCTCGACAGCTTCAAACTATGGCTACACCTTC. This translates into CASSSTASNYGYTF.

V usage is TRBV6-5 and J usage is TRBJ1-2; 8 nucleotides agree with TRBD1. After removal of 6 bases from V and 5 bases from J, the junction contained 5 bases not matched to a gene. The CDR3 length is 13 residues. The germline CDR1 and CDR2 sequences are MNHEY and SVGAGI. The CDR3 spells CASSPDRGYGYTF. The CDR3 nucleotides are TGTGCCAGCAGCCCCGACAGGGGATATGGCTACACCTTC.

This clone was seen a single time. This sample includes further DNA sequences coding for the same CDR3. The rearrangement joins TRBV6-5 to TRBJ2-1; no reliable D call. The CDR3 is 11 residues long. Germline assignment: CDR1 MNHEY and CDR2 SVGAGI. V lost 6 bases to trimming and J lost 7 bases, with 7 bases between them. The CDR3 region is CASSLENEQFF. DNA of the CDR3: TGTGCCAGCAGCTTAGAGAATGAGCAGTTCTTC.

The V and J genes are TRBV7-9 and TRBJ2-6, with TRBD1 matching over 8 bases. V gave up 4 bases and J gave up 0 bases; unmatched junction bases: 5. CDR1 SEHNR and CDR2 FQNEAQ come from the germline V gene (reference sequence). The CDR3 runs to 17 residues. The CDR3 DNA reads TGTGCCAGCAGCTCCCGGACAGGGAGCTCTGGGGCCAACGTCCTGACTTTC. This codes for CASSSRTGSSGANVLTF.

This clone has just a few counts. The gene calls are TRBV5-1 and TRBJ2-3; the D gene is possibly TRBD1 (6 bases). The CDR3 spans 15 residues. Trimming cost V 7 bases and J 0 bases, with 15 bases left between them. CDR1 is SGHRS and CDR2 is YFSETQ in the germline V gene. The CDR3 sequence is CASAEWGLSTDTQYF. The CDR3 DNA sequence: TGCGCCAGCGCCGAATGGGGGCTAAGCACAGATACGCAGTATTTT.

The V call is TRBV9, the J call TRBJ2-5; 9 nucleotides agree with TRBD2. The germline gives CDR1 SGDLS, CDR2 YYNGEE. V lost 0 bases, J lost 2 bases, and 8 bases stayed unmatched. This CDR3 is built from 17 residues. The CDR3 sequence is CASSVAGNSGGQETQYF. CDR3 DNA sequence: TGTGCCAGCAGCGTAGCTGGTAATAGCGGGGGACAAGAGACCCAGTACTTC.

V usage is TRBV4-1 and J usage is TRBJ1-4; 7 nucleotides line up with TRBD1. V shed 3 bases, J shed 6 bases, and the junction held 7 bases outside the gene matches. The CDR3 extends over 15 amino acids. The germline V gene has CDR1 MGHRA and CDR2 YSYEKL. The CDR3 protein is CASSQTGTADEKLFF. CDR3 sequence (DNA): TGCGCCAGCAGCCAGACTGGGACAGCAGATGAAAAACTGTTTTTT.